Here is one T cell receptor (beta chain) with its context. This sample stems from a study of spatial heterogeneity in lung cancer. Overall study context: Alpha-chain sequences were detected in numbers that were consistently lower than beta-chain sequences.

Time point here: blood at routine non-recurrence follow-up after resection. The authors sequenced whole RNA from tumor, nontumor lung or frozen PBMC without sorting. TCRdb re-derived calls from the 5' RACE reads in MiXCR, one entry per CDR3 protein. The table includes roughly 45,000 distinct CDR3 sequences, 20% to 25% detected once. Trimming took 7 bases from V and 0 from J, leaving 10 bases between them. Germline V CDR1 and CDR2: SEHNR, FQNEAQ (reference sequence). The CDR3 runs to 14 residues. The chain uses TRBV7-9 and TRBJ2-1; no clear D. The receptor was isolated from a female donor with early-stage non-small cell lung cancer. Here the sequenced sample was PBMCs, taken at follow-up. The CDR3 bases are TGTGCCAGCACCCCGGGTGGCTCCTACAATGAGCAGTTCTTC. Its translation: CASTPGGSYNEQFF.